A single sample is the source of the 30 T cell receptor beta chains below, sequenced in a study of T cells in Graves' hyperthyroidism and ophthalmopathy. Amplification yielded TCR beta CDR3 regions, with RNA transcripts as the source. First-round RT-PCR with HTBI primers amplified the TCR CDR3 region. TCRdb reanalysed the multiplex PCR reads using MiXCR and keeps one entry per CDR3 protein. Of more than 500,000 distinct CDR3 sequences listed, roughly 16% are singletons. Sequences were obtained from blood. The source is a woman aged 30 to 39 with Graves' ophthalmopathy.

This clonotype was found a few times. The chain employs TRBV7-2 and TRBJ1-4; possibly TRBD1 for D (5 bases). The germline V gene encodes CDR1 SGHTA and CDR2 FQGNSA. V was cut by 5 bases and J by 4 bases, with 11 bases left in between. The CDR3 consists of 14 residues. The chain's CDR3 is CASSMGPFNEKLFF. For the CDR3, the DNA is TGTGCCAGCAGCATGGGACCCTTTAATGAAAAACTGTTTTTT.

This clonotype came up many times. CDR3 protein: CASSETSAANTGELFF. In DNA form, the CDR3 reads TGTGCCAGCAGTGAGACGAGTGCCGCGAACACCGGGGAGCTGTTTTTT. The chain joins TRBV2 to TRBJ2-2; D is ambiguous. CDR3 length equals 16 residues. Germline CDR1 and CDR2: SNHLY and FYNNEI. The ends were cut back, 3 bases at V and 0 bases at J, with 11 bases in the middle.

This clonotype occurred once. The genes are TRBV20-1 and TRBJ2-7, with 8 bases that match TRBD2. Germline values: CDR1 DFQATT, CDR2 SNEGSKA (reference sequence). The junction had 9 bases not matched to a gene; V was cut back by 4 bases and J by 1 base. The CDR3 is 15 residues long. CDR3 protein: CSATPLAGNSYEQYF. The CDR3 DNA is TGCAGTGCTACCCCCCTAGCGGGTAATTCCTACGAGCAGTACTTC.

This clonotype was counted ten times or more. The rearrangement links TRBV11-3 to TRBJ2-2; D possibly matches TRBD1 or TRBD2 (5 bases each). Looked up from germline, CDR1 is SGHNT and CDR2 is YENEEA. The CDR3 runs to 15 residues. The V and J ends lost 3 bases and 4 bases respectively, with 12 bases between them. The CDR3 region is CASSLGTTFTGELFF. In DNA, the CDR3 is TGTGCCAGCAGCTTGGGGACCACATTCACCGGGGAGCTGTTTTTT.

This clonotype appeared many times. The gene calls are TRBV30 and TRBJ2-3; 8 bases fit TRBD1. V dropped 2 bases and J dropped 4; count of bases not matched to a gene: 8. CDR3 length equals 15 residues. Germline CDR1 is GTSNPN and CDR2 is SVGIG (reference sequence). CDR3 sequence reads: CAWSSTDRGADTQYF. The CDR3 DNA reads as TGTGCCTGGAGTTCAACAGACAGGGGAGCAGATACGCAGTATTTT.

The chain is built from TRBV27 and TRBJ1-4; D gene unclear. The CDR3 covers 14 residues. Trimming removed 7 bases at V and 5 bases at J, with 14 bases between. Germline loops: CDR1 MNHEY, CDR2 SMNVEV (reference sequence). The CDR3 DNA reads TGTGCCAGCACAGGCCGCGGATCGAATGAAAAACTGTTTTTT. Translation gives CASTGRGSNEKLFF.

This rearrangement joins TRBV13 to TRBJ1-2, with a possible D match to TRBD1 (5 bases). V lost 5 bases and J 4 bases, leaving 14 bases between the germline ends. The V gene's germline CDR1 is PRHDT and CDR2 FYEKMQ (reference sequence). This CDR3 spans 14 amino acids. In DNA, the CDR3 is TGTGCCAGCAGCGGATTTGACAGATCCTATGGCTACACCTTC. As protein: CASSGFDRSYGYTF.

Turning to this clonotype: A much bigger clone sits one base away, suggesting this may be a read error. The V and J genes are TRBV5-1 and TRBJ2-1; maybe TRBD2 (7 bases). CDR1 and CDR2 (germline): SGHRS, YFSETQ. The CDR3 totals 15 residues. Trimming left V 1 base short and J 5 bases short, with 13 bases between. As DNA, the CDR3 is TGCGCCAGCAGCTTGCGCGGGGGCTACAACAATGAGCAGTTCTTC. This sequence encodes CASSLRGGYNNEQFF.

At least ten counts were recorded for this clonotype. The chain is built from TRBV29-1 and TRBJ2-7; 8 bases align to TRBD2. The CDR3 contains 13 residues. The germline V gene encodes CDR1 SQVTM and CDR2 ANQGSEA. V lost 7 bases to trimming and J lost 4 bases; unmatched junction nucleotides: 9. In nucleotides, the CDR3 is TGCAGCGCCGAGGTAGCGGGGAGTTACGAGCAGTACTTC. Translated: CSAEVAGSYEQYF.

This clonotype was counted a few times. The chain recombines TRBV18 with TRBJ1-5, with a tentative D call TRBD1 (6 bases). The CDR3 loop spans 15 amino acids. V shed 4 bases and J shed 3 bases, with 13 bases lying between them. Germline CDR1 and CDR2: KGHSH and LQKENI. In DNA form, the CDR3 reads TGTGCCAGCTCACGCCCCGGGGGGGCCAATCAGCCCCAGCATTTT. Protein product: CASSRPGGANQPQHF. The full variable domain, completed using reference TRBV18 and TRBJ1-5, is NAGVMQNPRHLVRRRGQEARLRCSPMKGHSHVYWYRQLPEEGLKFMVYLQKENIIDESGMPKERFSAEFPKEGPSILRIQQVVRGDSAAYFCASSRPGGANQPQHFGDGTRLSIL.

The genes are TRBV6-4 and TRBJ2-7, with D perhaps TRBD2 (5 bases). V was pared by 2 bases and J by 1 base, with 18 bases between. Germline V CDR1 and CDR2: MRHNA, SNTAGT. This CDR3 has 17 residues. This CDR3 reads CASSDPLTTWDSYEQYF. The CDR3, as DNA: TGTGCCAGCAGTGACCCGTTGACTACCTGGGATTCCTACGAGCAGTACTTC.

CDR3 loop: CASSSGVAGGRVTQYF. The CDR3 DNA sequence: TGCGCCAGCAGCTCGGGAGTAGCGGGAGGTAGAGTGACCCAGTACTTC. This chain links TRBV5-1 with TRBJ2-5, with 10 bases matching TRBD2. The CDR3 extends over 16 amino acids. Trimming removed 3 bases from V and 7 bases from J; junction bases left unmatched: 12. From germline, CDR1 is SGHRS and CDR2 YFSETQ.

There are a few counts of this clonotype. V is TRBV12-3 or TRBV12-4 and J is TRBJ2-7; D uncertain. The CDR3 is made up of 13 amino acids. The V gene lost 3 bases and the J gene lost 1 base, with 7 bases spanning the gap. The CDR3 is CASSFSHSYEQYF. For the CDR3, the DNA is TGTGCCAGCAGTTTTTCCCATTCCTACGAGCAGTACTTC.

This chain uses TRBV4-1 with TRBJ2-7; D is possibly TRBD2 (6 bases). Germline assignment: CDR1 MGHRA and CDR2 YSYEKL. The CDR3 contains 15 residues. V was trimmed by 0 bases and J by 1 base, leaving 10 bases between them. In DNA form, the CDR3 reads TGCGCCAGCAGCCAAGAAGTTCGGGGGTCCTACGAGCAGTACTTC. Protein: CASSQEVRGSYEQYF.

This clonotype has at least ten counts. This chain uses TRBV12-3 or TRBV12-4 with TRBJ2-2; 9 positions match TRBD1. This CDR3 comprises 16 residues. With 6 bases clipped from V and 4 bases from J, the junction kept 9 bases outside the gene matches. In nucleotides, the CDR3 is TGTGCCAGCAGCGATCGGGACAGGGAGGGCACCGGGGAGCTGTTTTTT. This sequence encodes CASSDRDREGTGELFF.

This sequence joins TRBV7-2 and TRBJ1-4; a possible D gene is TRBD1 (5 bases). The CDR3 runs 15 residues. Germline CDR1 SGHTA, CDR2 FQGNSA. The V and J ends lost 5 bases and 8 bases respectively, with 18 bases between them. CDR3 nucleotide sequence: TGTGCCAGCAGCCCTTGGGGCCCTTCGAACGAAAAACTGTTTTTT. Its protein is CASSPWGPSNEKLFF.

The chain combines TRBV9 with TRBJ2-7, with 9 bases lining up with TRBD2. The J segment lost 5 bases and the V segment lost 5 bases, leaving 8 bases of the junction unmatched. The CDR3 has 14 amino acids. Germline CDR1 and CDR2: SGDLS and YYNGEE. CDR3 sequence: CASSLAGVGNEQYF. CDR3 coding DNA: TGTGCCAGCAGTTTAGCGGGAGTAGGGAACGAGCAGTACTTC.

The rearrangement links TRBV27 to TRBJ2-2; D gene unclear. The V gene lost 6 bases and the J gene lost 2 bases, with 13 bases spanning the gap. CDR3 length equals 15 residues. CDR1 and CDR2 (germline): MNHEY, SMNVEV (reference sequence). In DNA, the CDR3 is TGTGCCAGCAGGCCAGGAGAGGTAAACACCGGGGAGCTGTTTTTT. This encodes CASRPGEVNTGELFF.

In its sample, this clonotype was seen many times. V usage is TRBV3-1 and J usage is TRBJ1-4; D gene ambiguous. The ends were cut back, 3 bases at V and 4 bases at J, with 9 bases in the middle. The CDR3 consists of 14 residues. Germline CDR1 LGHDT, CDR2 YNNKEL (reference sequence). The CDR3 DNA reads TGTGCCAGCAGCCAGGACGCAAGTAATGAAAAACTGTTTTTT. Its protein product is CASSQDASNEKLFF.

This chain links TRBV6-1 with TRBJ1-1; D gene unclear. The V gene lost 5 bases and the J gene lost 1 base, with 5 bases spanning the gap. CDR1 and CDR2 (germline): MNHNS, SASEGT. The length of the CDR3 is 12 residues. The CDR3 sequence is CASSKTNTEAFF. CDR3 sequence (DNA): TGTGCCAGCAGTAAAACGAACACTGAAGCTTTCTTT.

The chain joins TRBV7-2 to TRBJ1-3; tentative D call: TRBD1 (5 bases). This CDR3 is 13 amino acids long. Germline V lookup: CDR1 SGHTA, CDR2 FQGNSA. V shed 8 bases and J shed 3 bases, with 11 bases lying between them. CDR3 sequence reads: CASRKGVGNTIYF. CDR3 DNA: TGTGCCAGCCGGAAAGGGGTTGGAAACACCATATATTTT.

Remarks on this clonotype: A clone one base away is much larger, so this may be a read error. The V call is TRBV20-1, the J call TRBJ2-7, with D perhaps TRBD1 (5 bases). Germline CDR1 and CDR2: DFQATT and SNEGSKA (reference sequence). This CDR3 has 14 residues. V dropped 0 bases and J dropped 1 base, with 10 bases sitting between them. The chain's CDR3 is CSARDLGESYEQYF. CDR3 in DNA: TGCAGTGCTAGAGATCTAGGGGAATCCTACGAGCAGTACTTC.

V usage is TRBV9 and J usage is TRBJ1-2; D not certain. V was pared by 0 bases and J by 2 bases, with 8 bases between. The CDR3 has 14 amino acids. From germline, CDR1 is SGDLS and CDR2 YYNGEE. The CDR3: CASSVGNSNYGYTF. CDR3 DNA: TGTGCCAGCAGCGTAGGAAACAGCAACTATGGCTACACCTTC.

This clonotype appeared many times. The rearrangement uses TRBV12-3 or TRBV12-4 and TRBJ2-1, with D perhaps TRBD2 (5 bases). V was cut by 6 bases and J by 5 bases, with 8 bases left in between. The CDR3 consists of 12 residues. The CDR3 DNA reads TGTGCCAGCAGGCGAGGGAACAATGAGCAGTTCTTC. Its translation: CASRRGNNEQFF.

This clonotype has a count of ten or more. The chain couples TRBV7-2 to TRBJ2-1; 9 bases agree with TRBD1. Germline CDR1 is SGHTA and CDR2 is FQGNSA. This CDR3 has 15 residues. V dropped 3 bases and J dropped 7; count of bases not matched to a gene: 7. The CDR3 DNA follows: TGTGCCAGCAGCTTGACGGACAGGGGCAAGAATGAGCAGTTCTTC. It translates to CASSLTDRGKNEQFF.

The chain couples TRBV19 to TRBJ2-6, with 7 positions matching TRBD1. The V gene end was trimmed by 5 bases and the J gene end by 1 base; junction bases not matched to a gene: 5. The CDR3 extends over 16 amino acids. The germline V gene has CDR1 LNHDA and CDR2 SQIVND (reference sequence). CDR3 amino acids: CASSGGQPSGANVLTF. CDR3 DNA sequence: TGTGCCAGTAGTGGGGGACAGCCGTCTGGGGCCAACGTCCTGACTTTC.

V and J are TRBV2 and TRBJ2-3, with 9 bases identical to TRBD2. Germline CDR1 reads SNHLY; CDR2 reads FYNNEI. This CDR3 comprises 16 residues. The junction had 13 bases not matched to a gene; V was cut back by 8 bases and J by 4 bases. This CDR3 is CASGGTSSPIADTQYF. Written as DNA, the CDR3 is TGTGCCAGCGGGGGGACTAGCTCCCCGATCGCAGATACGCAGTATTTT.

V gene TRBV7-2 combines with J gene TRBJ1-4; D is possibly TRBD1 (5 bases). The V and J ends lost 3 bases and 7 bases respectively, with 12 bases between them. Germline V gene lookup returns CDR1 SGHTA and CDR2 FQGNSA. This CDR3 is built from 14 residues. The CDR3 DNA is TGTGCCAGCAGCTTGAATTCCGGGGCTGAAAAACTGTTTTTT. This translates into CASSLNSGAEKLFF.

In its sample, this clonotype was seen many times. The chain combines TRBV5-4 with TRBJ2-3; the D gene could be TRBD1 or TRBD2 (6 bases each). The CDR3 is 14 amino acids. V lost 1 base and J lost 3, with 9 bases in between. Germline-derived CDR1 and CDR2 are SGHNT and YYREEE (reference sequence). CDR3 sequence: CASSLSGATDTQYF. The CDR3 DNA follows: TGTGCCAGCAGCTTGTCGGGGGCGACAGATACGCAGTATTTT.

For this clonotype: A much larger clone sits a single nucleotide away, making a read error possible. J is TRBJ1-1 and V is TRBV7-2; a weak D match, TRBD1 (6 bases). CDR1 SGHTA and CDR2 FQGNSA come from the germline V gene. Deletions cut 6 bases from V and 3 bases from J, with 11 bases between. The CDR3 is made up of 13 amino acids. CDR3 amino acids: CASRGQFHTEAFF. CDR3 nucleotide sequence: TGTGCCAGCAGAGGACAGTTTCACACTGAAGCTTTCTTT.